This paragraph reports one TCR beta chain. The assay was immunoSEQ multiplex PCR, and TCRdb's table has in-frame clones only and misses some. The sample carries approximately 300,000 clones, around four fifths recorded once. The data were taken from a study of Ad26.COV2.S vaccination and SARS-CoV-2 variants. In germline, CDR1 is GTSNPN, CDR2 SVGIG (reference sequence). The CDR3 totals 16 residues. Trimming removed 3 bases from V and 3 bases from J; junction bases left unmatched: 9. Treatment indicated: 15 to 20 received Ad26.COV2.S at low or high dose, single or two shots; about 5 received placebo; per-sample allocation not given. Samples came from day 63 after the first vaccine or placebo injection. This person who donated was an adult of 18-55 years in Boston.

The source is a person between 18 and 65 years old who received the Ad26.COV2.S COVID-19 vaccine or a placebo. Sequencing used peripheral blood, obtained in a trial of Ad26.COV2.S vaccine versus placebo. V gene TRBV30 combines with J gene TRBJ2-2, with 8 bases fitting TRBD2. The CDR3 spells CAWSLRGGVDTGELFF. DNA of the CDR3: TGTGCCTGGAGCCTACGGGGGGGCGTCGACACCGGGGAGCTGTTTTTT.